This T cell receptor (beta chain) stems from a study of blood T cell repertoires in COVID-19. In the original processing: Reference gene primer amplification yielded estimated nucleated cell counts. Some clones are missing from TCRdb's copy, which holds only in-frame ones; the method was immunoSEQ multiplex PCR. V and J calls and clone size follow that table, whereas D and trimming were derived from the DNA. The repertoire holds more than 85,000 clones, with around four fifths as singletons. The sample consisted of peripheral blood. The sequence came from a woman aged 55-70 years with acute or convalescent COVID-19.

The CDR3 DNA sequence: TGTGCCATCAGTGAGTTGGCAGCAGGGGCCACTGAAGCTTTCTTT. This sequence encodes CAISELAAGATEAFF. The genes are TRBV10-3 and TRBJ1-1, with a tentative D call TRBD1 (6 bases). The CDR3 extends over 15 amino acids. In germline, CDR1 is ENHRY, CDR2 SYGVKD. The V end was cut by 1 base, the J end by 4 bases, with 13 bases between.